This T cell receptor (beta chain) was sequenced for a study of blood T cell repertoires in COVID-19. Study-level background: Samples came from the United States, Italy and Spain, spanning acute and convalescent COVID-19.

Original processing notes: Nucleated cell counts were estimated from reference gene primer amplification. Assay: immunoSEQ multiplex PCR; the TCRdb copy retains only in-frame clones and omits some. That table furnishes V, J and clone size, whereas the DNA furnished D and trimming. The sample records about 90,000 clones, 80% to 90% being singletons. Material for sequencing was peripheral blood. This sequence originates from a human donor in a cohort sampled during active COVID-19.

The CDR3 is CASLKGAEQYF. In DNA form, the CDR3 reads TGTGCCAGCCTAAAAGGGGCAGAGCAGTACTTC. The chain is built from TRBV6-6 and TRBJ2-7, with D tentatively TRBD1 (5 bases). This CDR3 has 11 residues. Germline loops: CDR1 MNHNY, CDR2 SVGAGI (reference sequence). The V end lost 8 bases, the J end lost 7 bases, and 12 bases lay between the germline ends.